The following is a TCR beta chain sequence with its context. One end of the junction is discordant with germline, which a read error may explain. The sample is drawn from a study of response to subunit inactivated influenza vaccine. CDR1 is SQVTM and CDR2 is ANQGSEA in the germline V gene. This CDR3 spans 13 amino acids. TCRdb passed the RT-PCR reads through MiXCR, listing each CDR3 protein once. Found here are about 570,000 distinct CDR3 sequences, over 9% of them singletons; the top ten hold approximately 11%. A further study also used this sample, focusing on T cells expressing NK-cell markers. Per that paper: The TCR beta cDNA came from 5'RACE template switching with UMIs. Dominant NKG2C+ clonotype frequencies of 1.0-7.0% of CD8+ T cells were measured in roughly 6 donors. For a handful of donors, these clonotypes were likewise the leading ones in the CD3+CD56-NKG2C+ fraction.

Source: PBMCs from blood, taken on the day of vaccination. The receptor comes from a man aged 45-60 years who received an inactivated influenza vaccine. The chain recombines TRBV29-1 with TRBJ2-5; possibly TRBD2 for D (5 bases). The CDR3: CSVEVLLGEAQYF. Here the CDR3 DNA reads TGCAGCGTTGAAGTTTTATTGGGAGAGGCCCAGTACTTC.